Sequencing of this T cell receptor (beta chain) was carried out in a study of cytomegalovirus exposure and HLA in healthy donors. Per the germline V gene, CDR1 is GTSNPN and CDR2 is SVGIG (reference sequence). V was clipped by 3 bases and J by 4 bases; unmatched bases: 4. The CDR3 length is 14 residues. The data were produced by immunoSEQ multiplex PCR, yet TCRdb's version contains in-frame clones alone and is incomplete. This sample has fewer than 200,000 clones; 86% occur once, and the top ten carry around 2.1%. The sequencing sample was made of PBMCs. The source is a woman younger than 35 in good health and CMV-seronegative. This chain links TRBV30 with TRBJ2-2; 8 nucleotides line up with TRBD2. CDR3 sequence: CAWRLAASTGELFF. The CDR3, as DNA: TGTGCCTGGAGACTAGCGGCCTCCACCGGGGAGCTGTTTTTT.